This T cell receptor beta chain was retrieved from a study of blood T cell repertoires in COVID-19. Overall study context: COVID-19 samples collected from the United States, Italy and Spain covered acute and convalescent phases. PBMCs, B-cell-depleted T cells, or T cells were the source of the cDNA or gDNA that made up the material.

In the original analysis: Estimation of nucleated cell counts relied on the amplification of reference gene primers. Assay used: immunoSEQ multiplex PCR; TCRdb lists only in-frame clones, some missing. V and J calls plus clone size are reproduced from that table; the DNA served to infer D and trimming. The sample holds roughly 150,000 clones, approximately 82% seen once. Looked up from germline, CDR1 is MNHEY and CDR2 is SMNVEV (reference sequence). There are 15 residues in the CDR3. V lost 3 bases to trimming and J lost 4 bases; unmatched junction nucleotides: 4. Material for sequencing was peripheral blood. V usage is TRBV27 and J usage is TRBJ2-5; 11 bases are shared with TRBD2. This clonotype originated in an older man who had recovered from COVID-19. This CDR3 is CASSFTSGRGETQYF. The CDR3 nucleotides read TGTGCCAGCAGTTTCACTAGCGGGAGAGGAGAGACCCAGTACTTC.